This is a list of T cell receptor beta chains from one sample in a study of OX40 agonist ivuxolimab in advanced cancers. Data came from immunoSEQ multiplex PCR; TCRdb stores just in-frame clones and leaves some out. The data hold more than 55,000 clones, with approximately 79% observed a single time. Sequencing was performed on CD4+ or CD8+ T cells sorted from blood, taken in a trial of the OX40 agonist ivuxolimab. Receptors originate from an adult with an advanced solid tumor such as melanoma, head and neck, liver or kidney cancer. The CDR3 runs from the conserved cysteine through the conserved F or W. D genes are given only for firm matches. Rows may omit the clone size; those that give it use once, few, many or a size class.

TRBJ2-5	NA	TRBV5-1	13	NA	CASSLGAGETQYF	TGCGCCAGCAGCTTGGGGGCTGGCGAGACCCAGTACTTC
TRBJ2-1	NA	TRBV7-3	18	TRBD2	CASSPNFPGTSGYNEQFF	TGTGCCAGCAGTCCGAATTTCCCCGGGACTAGCGGGTACAATGAGCAGTTCTTC
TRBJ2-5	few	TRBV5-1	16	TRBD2	CASSLKVAGGQETQYF	TGCGCCAGCAGCTTGAAGGTAGCGGGAGGCCAAGAGACCCAGTACTTC
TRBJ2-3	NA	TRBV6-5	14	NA	CASSYSFNTDTQYF	TGTGCCAGCAGTTACTCCTTTAACACAGATACGCAGTATTTT
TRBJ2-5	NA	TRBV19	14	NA	CASSIVGGVETQYF	TGTGCCAGTAGTATAGTGGGCGGGGTTGAGACCCAGTACTTC
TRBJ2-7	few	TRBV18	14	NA	CASSQETDSYEQYF	TGTGCCAGCTCACAGGAGACAGACTCCTACGAGCAGTACTTC
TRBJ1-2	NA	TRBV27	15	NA	CASSSRALTFYGYTF	TGTGCCAGCAGTTCCCGGGCGTTGACCTTCTATGGCTACACCTTC
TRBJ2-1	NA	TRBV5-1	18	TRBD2	CASSSGTSGRAWSGEQFF	TGCGCCAGCAGCTCTGGGACTAGCGGGAGGGCCTGGTCCGGTGAGCAGTTCTTC
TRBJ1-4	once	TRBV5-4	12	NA	CASSKPGEKLFF	TGTGCCAGCAGCAAACCAGGGGAAAAACTGTTTTTT
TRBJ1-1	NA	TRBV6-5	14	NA	CASSYKGTNTEAFF	TGTGCCAGCAGTTATAAGGGGACGAACACTGAAGCTTTCTTT
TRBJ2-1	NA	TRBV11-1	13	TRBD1	CASSLGQVNEQFF	TGTGCCAGCAGCCTAGGACAGGTCAATGAGCAGTTCTTC
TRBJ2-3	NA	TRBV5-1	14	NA	CASSWGASTDTQYF	TGCGCCAGCAGCTGGGGGGCTAGCACAGATACGCAGTATTTT
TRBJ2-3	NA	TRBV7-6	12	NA	CASSLVADTQYF	TGTGCCAGCAGCTTAGTAGCAGATACGCAGTATTTT
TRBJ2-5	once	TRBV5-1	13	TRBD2	CARSLGGGETQYF	TGCGCCCGCAGCTTGGGGGGAGGGGAGACCCAGTACTTC
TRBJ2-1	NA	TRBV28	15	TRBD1	CASSIRTGGKNEQFF	TGTGCCAGCAGTATCCGGACAGGGGGAAAGAATGAGCAGTTCTTC
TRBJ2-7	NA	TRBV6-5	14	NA	CASSASPSSYEQYF	TGTGCCAGCAGTGCTTCTCCCAGCTCCTACGAGCAGTACTTC
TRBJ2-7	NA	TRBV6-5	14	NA	CASRLLARTYEQYF	TGTGCCAGCAGACTCCTAGCGAGAACTTACGAGCAGTACTTC
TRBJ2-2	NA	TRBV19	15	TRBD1	CASSNRGSGTGELFF	TGTGCCAGTAGTAACAGGGGGTCGGGGACCGGGGAGCTGTTTTTT
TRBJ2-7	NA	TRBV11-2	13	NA	CASSRVRNYEQYF	TGTGCCAGCAGCCGGGTGCGGAATTACGAGCAGTACTTC
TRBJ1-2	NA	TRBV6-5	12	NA	CASSPIYGGYTF	TGTGCCAGCAGTCCGATTTATGGTGGCTACACCTTC
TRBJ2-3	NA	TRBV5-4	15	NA	CASSRRGGSTDTQYF	TGTGCCAGCAGTCGTCGTGGGGGGTCCACAGATACGCAGTATTTT
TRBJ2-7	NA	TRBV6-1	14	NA	CASSEALRVYEQYF	TGTGCCAGCAGTGAAGCGCTTCGGGTCTACGAGCAGTACTTC
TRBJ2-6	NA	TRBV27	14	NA	CANNGVAGANVLTF	TGTGCCAATAACGGTGTAGCCGGGGCCAACGTCCTGACTTTC
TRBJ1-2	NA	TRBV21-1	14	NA	CASSKRGSLGGYTF	TGTGCCAGCAGCAAAAGGGGGAGTTTAGGCGGCTACACCTTC
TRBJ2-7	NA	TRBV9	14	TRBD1	CASSPRDSTYEQYF	TGTGCCAGCAGCCCCCGGGACAGCACCTACGAGCAGTACTTC
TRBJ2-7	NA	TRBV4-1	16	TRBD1	CASSPLRDRVHREQYF	TGCGCCAGCAGCCCTCTACGGGACAGGGTCCACCGCGAGCAGTACTTC